The 8 T cell receptor beta chains presented below share a single source sample, sequenced in a study of cytomegalovirus exposure and HLA in healthy donors. The PCR had 60 Vbeta and 13 Jbeta primers. Produced via immunoSEQ multiplex PCR; TCRdb's table is partial and in-frame only. This table holds some 110,000 clones. The sequenced sample consisted of PBMCs. The origin of the receptors is a man in his forties in good health and CMV-seronegative.

The chain links TRBV18 to TRBJ1-5; 8 positions agree with TRBD1. Trimming cost V 3 bases and J 6 bases; bases outside gene matches: 10. CDR1 and CDR2 from the germline V gene are KGHSH and LQKENI. The CDR3 runs to 16 residues. CDR3 in DNA: TGTGCCAGCTCACCTTCCGGACAGGGCTTCGGTCAGCCCCAGCATTTT. Protein sequence: CASSPSGQGFGQPQHF.

The CDR3 nucleotides are TGTGCCAGCAGCACTCGTCGCACGGGGGGCCGGGCTGAAGCTTTCTTT. Protein: CASSTRRTGGRAEAFF. V and J are TRBV5-6 and TRBJ1-1, with D tentatively TRBD1 (6 bases). Looked up from germline, CDR1 is SGHDT and CDR2 is YYEEEE. Deletions cut 4 bases from V and 6 bases from J, with 22 bases between. CDR3 length: 16 amino acids.

This sequence joins TRBV5-1 and TRBJ1-1; D gene uncertain. Trimming cost V 0 bases and J 1 base, with 7 bases left between them. Germline CDR1 and CDR2: SGHRS and YFSETQ. The CDR3 has 14 amino acids. CDR3 loop: CASSLESGNTEAFF. For the CDR3, the DNA is TGCGCCAGCAGCTTGGAATCCGGGAACACTGAAGCTTTCTTT.

The chain employs TRBV5-6 and TRBJ2-3; TRBD1 agrees at 7 bases. The ends lost 2 bases at V and 2 bases at J; junction bases unmatched: 5. The CDR3 has 15 amino acids. From germline, CDR1 is SGHDT and CDR2 YYEEEE. The CDR3 loop is CASSFGQAYTDTQYF. Here the CDR3 DNA reads TGTGCCAGCAGCTTTGGACAGGCCTACACAGATACGCAGTATTTT.

The V call is TRBV5-1, the J call TRBJ1-4; D possibly corresponds to TRBD1 (5 bases). The V end lost 0 bases, the J end lost 1 base, and 10 bases lay between the germline ends. The CDR3 totals 16 residues. Germline-derived CDR1 and CDR2 are SGHRS and YFSETQ. This chain's CDR3 is CASSLEPQGTNEKLFF. The CDR3 coding sequence is TGCGCCAGCAGCTTGGAACCCCAGGGAACTAATGAAAAACTGTTTTTT.

V usage is TRBV4-1 and J usage is TRBJ1-2; the match to TRBD1 covers 9 bases. With V trimmed by 0 bases and J by 4 bases, 3 bases remained unmatched. The CDR3 totals 15 residues. Germline V CDR1 and CDR2: MGHRA, YSYEKL. The CDR3 region is CASSQDGTGTYGYTF. The CDR3 DNA is TGCGCCAGCAGCCAAGATGGGACAGGGACCTATGGCTACACCTTC.

CDR3: CAWSGTGVEAFF. DNA for the CDR3: TGTGCCTGGAGTGGTACAGGGGTTGAAGCTTTCTTT. This chain uses TRBV30 with TRBJ1-1, with TRBD1 matching over 7 bases. V lost 1 base, J lost 7 bases, and 3 bases stayed unmatched. The germline V gene encodes CDR1 GTSNPN and CDR2 SVGIG (reference sequence). The CDR3 length is 12 residues. The variable domain in full, completed from reference TRBV30 and TRBJ1-1, reads SQTIHQWPATLVQPVGSPLSLECTVEGTSNPNLYWYRQAAGRGLQLLFYSVGIGQISSEVPQNLSASRPQDRQFILSSKKLLLSDSGFYLCAWSGTGVEAFFGQGTRLTVV.

This chain connects TRBV13 to TRBJ2-5; a possible D gene is TRBD1 (6 bases). CDR1 is PRHDT, CDR2 FYEKMQ, per germline (reference sequence). The CDR3 has 14 amino acids. V shed 5 bases and J shed 5 bases, with 15 bases lying between them. CDR3 nucleotide sequence: TGTGCCAGCAGCGGGACACTAGAAGTTGAGACCCAGTACTTC. Translated: CASSGTLEVETQYF.